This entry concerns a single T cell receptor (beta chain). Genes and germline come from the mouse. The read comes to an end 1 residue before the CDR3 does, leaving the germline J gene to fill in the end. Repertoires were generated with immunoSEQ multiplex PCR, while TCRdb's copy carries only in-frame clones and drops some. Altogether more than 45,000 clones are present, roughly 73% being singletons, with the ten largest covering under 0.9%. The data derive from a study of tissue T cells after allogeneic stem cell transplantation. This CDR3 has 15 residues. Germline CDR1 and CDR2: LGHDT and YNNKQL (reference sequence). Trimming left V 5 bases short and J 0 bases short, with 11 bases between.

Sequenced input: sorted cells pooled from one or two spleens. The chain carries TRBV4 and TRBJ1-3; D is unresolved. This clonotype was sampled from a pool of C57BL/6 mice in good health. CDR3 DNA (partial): TGTGCCAGCAGCCAGACCCCCAATTCTGGAAATACGCTCTAT. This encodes CASSQTPNSGNTLY. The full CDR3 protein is CASSQTPNSGNTLYF.